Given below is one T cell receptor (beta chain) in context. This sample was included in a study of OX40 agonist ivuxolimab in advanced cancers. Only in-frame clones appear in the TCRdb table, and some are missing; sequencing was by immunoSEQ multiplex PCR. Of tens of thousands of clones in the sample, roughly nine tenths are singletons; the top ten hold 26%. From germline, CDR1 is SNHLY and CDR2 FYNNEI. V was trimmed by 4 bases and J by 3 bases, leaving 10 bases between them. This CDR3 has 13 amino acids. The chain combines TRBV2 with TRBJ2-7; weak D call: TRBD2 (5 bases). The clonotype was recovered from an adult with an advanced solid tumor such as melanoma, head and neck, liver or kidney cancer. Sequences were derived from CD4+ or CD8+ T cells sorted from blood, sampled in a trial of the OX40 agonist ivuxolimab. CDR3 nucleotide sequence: TGTGCCAGCAGTGTGAGGGATTTCTACGAGCAGTACTTC. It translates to CASSVRDFYEQYF. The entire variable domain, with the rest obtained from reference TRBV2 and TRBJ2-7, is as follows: EPEVTQTPSHQVTQMGQEVILRCVPISNHLYFYWYRQILGQKVEFLVSFYNNEISEKSEIFDDQFSVERPDGSNFTLKIRSTKLEDSAMYFCASSVRDFYEQYFGPGTRLTVT.